One and the same sample provided the 10 T cell receptor beta chains below, sequenced in a study of blood T cell repertoires in COVID-19. Produced via immunoSEQ multiplex PCR; TCRdb's table is partial and in-frame only. The top ten clones hold 22% of a sample with about 160,000 clones, approximately 82% of them seen once. Sequenced input: peripheral blood. The source is a woman at least 80 years old with acute or convalescent COVID-19.

This chain uses TRBV5-1 with TRBJ2-1; the D gene is possibly TRBD1 (6 bases). The germline V gene encodes CDR1 SGHRS and CDR2 YFSETQ. CDR3 size: 13 residues. V lost 2 bases, J lost 7 bases, and 10 bases lay in between. CDR3 DNA: TGCGCCAGCAGCTTAAACAGGGTGAATGAGCAGTTCTTC. It encodes CASSLNRVNEQFF.

This chain connects TRBV2 to TRBJ1-2; perhaps TRBD1 as D (5 bases). Looked up from germline, CDR1 is SNHLY and CDR2 is FYNNEI. This CDR3 comprises 13 residues. Trimming took 3 bases from V and 8 from J, leaving 13 bases between them. For the CDR3, the DNA is TGTGCCAGCAGTGAGGCAGGGATCGGAGGCTACACCTTC. Its translation is CASSEAGIGGYTF.

The gene calls are TRBV19 and TRBJ2-7; 10 bases align to TRBD1. The CDR3 has 17 amino acids. Germline CDR1 reads LNHDA; CDR2 reads SQIVND (reference sequence). The J segment lost 3 bases and the V segment lost 4 bases, leaving 12 bases of the junction unmatched. CDR3 amino acids: CASSNPTSGQGNYEQYF. The CDR3 DNA follows: TGTGCCAGTAGTAACCCGACCTCGGGACAGGGGAACTACGAGCAGTACTTC.

The chain links TRBV5-1 to TRBJ2-7, with 7 bases matching TRBD2. J gave up 2 bases and V 2 bases, and 13 bases lay outside the gene matches. In germline, CDR1 is SGHRS, CDR2 YFSETQ. This CDR3 is built from 17 residues. CDR3 bases: TGCGCCAGCAGCTTTCCCCTGGGAGGGAAGGCGACCTACGAGCAGTACTTC. Its translation is CASSFPLGGKATYEQYF.

This clone appeared once. This sequence joins TRBV6-5 and TRBJ2-6; 7 bases fit TRBD1. The length of the CDR3 is 15 residues. CDR1 and CDR2 (germline): MNHEY, SVGAGI. V was clipped by 6 bases and J by 4 bases; unmatched bases: 6. The chain's CDR3 is CASRTTGSGANVLTF. The CDR3 nucleotides read TGTGCCAGCAGAACGACAGGGTCGGGGGCCAACGTCCTGACTTTC.

V is TRBV19 and J is TRBJ2-1; perhaps TRBD1 as D (6 bases). V gave up 3 bases and J gave up 9 bases, with 15 bases separating them. Germline V lookup: CDR1 LNHDA, CDR2 SQIVND (reference sequence). The CDR3 covers 14 residues. Here the CDR3 DNA reads TGTGCCAGTAGTATTGGGCAGAGGGGGAGTGAGCAGTTCTTC. Its translation: CASSIGQRGSEQFF.

This clone was seen just once. V gene TRBV11-2 combines with J gene TRBJ2-5, with 7 bases aligning to TRBD2. With 5 bases clipped from V and 1 base from J, the junction kept 4 bases outside the gene matches. The CDR3 length is 14 residues. Germline CDR1 and CDR2: SGHAT and FQNNGV. As DNA, the CDR3 is TGTGCCAGCAGCAACGGGAGGCTCCAAGAGACCCAGTACTTC. It yields the protein CASSNGRLQETQYF.

This chain joins TRBV2 and TRBJ2-7, with 11 nucleotides matching TRBD2. Per germline, CDR1 SNHLY and CDR2 FYNNEI. The CDR3 length is 12 residues. The CDR3 region is CASSVTSGSFTV. Here the CDR3 DNA reads TGTGCCAGCAGTGTTACTAGCGGGAGTTTCACGGTC.

The V and J genes are TRBV2 and TRBJ2-2; 7 bases match TRBD2. The ends lost 10 bases at V and 0 bases at J; junction bases unmatched: 8. CDR3 length: 15 residues. CDR1 and CDR2 from the germline V gene are SNHLY and FYNNEI. The CDR3 region has the DNA TGTGCCACAGCCTTAAGCGGGGCGAACACCGGGGAGCTGTTTTTT. Its protein product is CATALSGANTGELFF.

The chain links TRBV10-3 to TRBJ2-2, with D possibly TRBD1 on 7 matching bases. Trimming cost V 8 bases and J 1 base, with 11 bases left between them. This CDR3 region has 14 residues. CDR1 is ENHRY and CDR2 is SYGVKD in the germline V gene. CDR3 sequence: CAIQGGQNTGELFF. The CDR3 coding sequence is TGTGCCATCCAGGGGGGACAGAACACCGGGGAGCTGTTTTTT.